This T cell receptor beta chain was captured by sequencing in a study of CD4 T cells in relation to SARS-CoV-2 and coronaviruses. Study as a whole: The restricting HLA molecule for shared crossreactive spike epitopes was mapped.

Comments on this clone: Its specificity is not known.

Unexposed donor CD4+ T cells date from about 2011-2018, before the COVID-19 pandemic. The cells were cultured for about ten days before CD4+ T cells were isolated. Unexposed-donor CD4+ T cells were probed with SARS-CoV-2 S/N and four cold-coronavirus spikes, cells permitting. Half the medium was replaced with IL-2 medium on days 3 and 7. Trimming removed 5 bases at V and 0 bases at J, with 14 bases between. CDR3 size: 16 residues. Germline V gene lookup returns CDR1 SGHTA and CDR2 FQGNSA. Only in-frame clones appear in the TCRdb table, and some are missing; sequencing was by immunoSEQ multiplex PCR. Of 25,000 to 35,000 clones detected, approximately 75% appear once; the ten largest clones hold 9% to 15%. Regarding the study as a whole: Pre-pandemic and post-infection samples never came from the same donor.

The chain is built from TRBV7-2 and TRBJ1-3; D is perhaps TRBD1 (6 bases). The sequenced sample was CD4+ T cells from PBMCs, cultured in vitro. The TCR was taken from a human donor in good health. This CDR3 reads CASSPGGASSGNTIYF. CDR3 nucleotide sequence: TGTGCCAGCAGCCCGGGGGGGGCAAGCTCTGGAAACACCATATATTTT.